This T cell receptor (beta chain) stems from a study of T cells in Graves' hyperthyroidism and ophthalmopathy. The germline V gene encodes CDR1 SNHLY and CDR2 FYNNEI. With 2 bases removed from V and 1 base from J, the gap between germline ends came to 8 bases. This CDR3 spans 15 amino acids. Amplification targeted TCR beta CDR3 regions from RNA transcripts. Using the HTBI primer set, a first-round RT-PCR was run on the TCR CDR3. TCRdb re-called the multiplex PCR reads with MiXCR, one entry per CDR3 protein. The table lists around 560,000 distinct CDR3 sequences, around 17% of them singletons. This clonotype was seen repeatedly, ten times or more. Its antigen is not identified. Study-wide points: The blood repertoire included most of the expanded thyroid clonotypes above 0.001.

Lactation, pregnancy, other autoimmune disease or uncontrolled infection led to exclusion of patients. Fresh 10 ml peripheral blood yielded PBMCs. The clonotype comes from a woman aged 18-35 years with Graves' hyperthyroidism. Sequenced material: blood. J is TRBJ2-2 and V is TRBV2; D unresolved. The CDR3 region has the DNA TGTGCCAGCAGTGAAACAATGATGAACACCGGGGAGCTGTTTTTT. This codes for CASSETMMNTGELFF.